This T cell receptor (beta chain) was recorded in a study of immune heterogeneity within non-small cell lung tumors. Template material for each sample was 550 to 750 ng of bulk tumor genomic DNA. Surgeons took several biopsies per primary tumor, spaced far apart, during surgery. Patients underwent curative surgery for untreated, newly diagnosed non-small cell lung cancer. Multiplex PCR amplified the TCR beta CDR3 region. Its first round ran for around 10 cycles with 32 V and 13 J primers. TCRdb re-called the multiplex PCR reads through MiXCR, storing one row per CDR3 protein. The sample consists of 15,000 to 20,000 distinct CDR3 sequences, 25% to 35% of them appearing once. Findings and caveats of the study: A significant, moderate positive correlation (R around 0.31) linked local T-cell clonality and tumor mutational burden. Identical dominant CDR3 beta clonotypes recurred across a patient's tumor sites, together with site-unique high-frequency clones.

Germline V gene data show CDR1 as SGHNT and CDR2 as YYREEE (reference sequence). CDR3 size: 17 residues. Trimming removed 1 base from V and 3 bases from J, with 17 bases in between. In its sample, this clonotype was seen a few times. The antigen is not known. V and J are TRBV5-4 and TRBJ2-1; no clear D gene. Source material: lung tumor tissue. The sequence derives from a man between 40 and 49 years old with non-small cell lung cancer. The CDR3 DNA sequence: TGTGCCAGCAGCTTGTCCCAAGGAAGCCGGATCTACAATGAGCAGTTCTTC. This codes for CASSLSQGSRIYNEQFF. Looking up the rest from reference TRBV5-4 and TRBJ2-1 gives the full variable domain: ETGVTQSPTHLIKTRGQQVTLRCSSQSGHNTVSWYQQALGQGPQFIFQYYREEENGRGNFPPRFSGLQFPNYSSELNVNALELDDSALYLCASSLSQGSRIYNEQFFGPGTRLTVL.